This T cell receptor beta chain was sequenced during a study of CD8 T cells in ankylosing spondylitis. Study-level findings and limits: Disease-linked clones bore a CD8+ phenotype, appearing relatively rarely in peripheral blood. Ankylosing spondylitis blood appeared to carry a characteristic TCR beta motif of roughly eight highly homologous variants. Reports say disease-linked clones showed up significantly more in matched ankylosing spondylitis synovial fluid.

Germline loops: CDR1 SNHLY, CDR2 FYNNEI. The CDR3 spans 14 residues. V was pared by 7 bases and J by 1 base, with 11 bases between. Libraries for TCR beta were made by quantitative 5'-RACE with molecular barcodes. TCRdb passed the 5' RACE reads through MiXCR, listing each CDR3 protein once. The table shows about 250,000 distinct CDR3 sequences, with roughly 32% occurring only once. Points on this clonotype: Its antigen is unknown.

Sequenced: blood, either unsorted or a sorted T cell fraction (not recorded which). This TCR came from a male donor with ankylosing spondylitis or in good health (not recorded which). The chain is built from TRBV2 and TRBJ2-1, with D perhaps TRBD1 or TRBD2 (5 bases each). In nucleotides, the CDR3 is TGTGCCAGCATGTGGGGGAGTTCCTACAATGAGCAGTTCTTC. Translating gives CASMWGSSYNEQFF.